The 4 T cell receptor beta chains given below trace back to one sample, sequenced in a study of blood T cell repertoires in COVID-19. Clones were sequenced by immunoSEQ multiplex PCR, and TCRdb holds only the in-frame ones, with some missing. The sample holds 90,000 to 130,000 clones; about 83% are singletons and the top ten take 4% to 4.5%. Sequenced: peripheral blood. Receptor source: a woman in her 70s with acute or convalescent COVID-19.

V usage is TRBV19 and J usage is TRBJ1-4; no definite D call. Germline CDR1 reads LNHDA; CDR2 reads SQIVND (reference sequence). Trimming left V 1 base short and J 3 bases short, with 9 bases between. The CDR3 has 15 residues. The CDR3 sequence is CASSIARGSNEKLFF. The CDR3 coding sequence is TGTGCCAGTAGTATAGCCCGGGGATCTAATGAAAAACTGTTTTTT.

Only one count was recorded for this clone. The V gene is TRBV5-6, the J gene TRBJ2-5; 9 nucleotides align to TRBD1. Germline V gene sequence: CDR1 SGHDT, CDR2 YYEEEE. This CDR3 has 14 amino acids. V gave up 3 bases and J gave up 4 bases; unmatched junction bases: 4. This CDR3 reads CASSYGTGIETQYF. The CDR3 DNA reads TGTGCCAGCAGCTACGGGACAGGGATAGAGACCCAGTACTTC.

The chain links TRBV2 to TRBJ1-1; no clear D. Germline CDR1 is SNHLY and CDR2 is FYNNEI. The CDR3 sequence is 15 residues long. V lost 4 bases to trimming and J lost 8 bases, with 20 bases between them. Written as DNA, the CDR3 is TGTGCCAGCAGTGGGCCCATCAGGTCCGTTGGGGAAGCTTTCTTT. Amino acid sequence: CASSGPIRSVGEAFF.

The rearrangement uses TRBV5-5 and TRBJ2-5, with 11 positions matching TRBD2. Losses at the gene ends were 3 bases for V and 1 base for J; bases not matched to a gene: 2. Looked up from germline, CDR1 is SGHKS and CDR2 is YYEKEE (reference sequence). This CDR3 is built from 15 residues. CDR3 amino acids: CASSYGLAGQETQYF. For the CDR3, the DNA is TGTGCCAGCAGCTACGGACTAGCGGGCCAAGAGACCCAGTACTTC.